The TCR beta chain described here comes from a study of OX40 agonist ivuxolimab in advanced cancers. Produced via immunoSEQ multiplex PCR; TCRdb's table is partial and in-frame only. The table lists 100,000 to 130,000 clones, approximately 90% of them singletons, with roughly 1.3% in the top ten. Looked up from germline, CDR1 is SGHTA and CDR2 is FQGTGA. There are 15 residues in the CDR3. V trimming: 4 bases; J trimming: 0 bases; junction bases outside the gene matches: 3. In regard to this clone: Its antigen remains unidentified.

Whole-study results and caveats: There was clonal expansion of CD4+ and CD8+ blood T cells by week 6 at 0.1 to 3.0 mg/kg. Part of the nonresponder group also had normalized T-cell clonal expansion that was low.

On cycle 4 day 1 and cycle 7 day 1, as well as at baseline, blood was sampled. The chain couples TRBV7-3 to TRBJ2-3, with 8 bases aligning to TRBD1. Sample: CD4+ or CD8+ T cells sorted from blood, taken in a trial of the OX40 agonist ivuxolimab. The TCR was taken from an adult with an advanced solid tumor such as melanoma, head and neck, liver or kidney cancer. The CDR3, as DNA: TGTGCCAGCAGCTCGGGACAGGCGAGCACAGATACGCAGTATTTT. Translation gives CASSSGQASTDTQYF.